Sequencing of this T cell receptor (beta chain) was carried out in a study of CD8+ T cells in alopecia areata. Extraction of RNA preceded its reverse transcription into cDNA, which served as the sequencing template. Using immunoSEQ multiplex PCR, the repertoire was profiled, and TCRdb retains in-frame clones only, with some absent. The sample has roughly 150,000 clones, about three fifths seen once; the top ten hold about 40%. Germline CDR1 and CDR2: SGDLS and YYNGEE. Trimming removed 2 bases from V and 1 base from J, with 9 bases in between. This CDR3 region has 14 residues. Sequenced input: CD8+ T cells sorted from blood. This TCR derives from a human donor in good health. The V and J genes are TRBV9 and TRBJ1-1; D is undetermined. The CDR3 loop reads CASSVSTENTEAFF. CDR3 bases: TGTGCCAGCAGCGTCTCAACAGAGAACACTGAAGCTTTCTTT.